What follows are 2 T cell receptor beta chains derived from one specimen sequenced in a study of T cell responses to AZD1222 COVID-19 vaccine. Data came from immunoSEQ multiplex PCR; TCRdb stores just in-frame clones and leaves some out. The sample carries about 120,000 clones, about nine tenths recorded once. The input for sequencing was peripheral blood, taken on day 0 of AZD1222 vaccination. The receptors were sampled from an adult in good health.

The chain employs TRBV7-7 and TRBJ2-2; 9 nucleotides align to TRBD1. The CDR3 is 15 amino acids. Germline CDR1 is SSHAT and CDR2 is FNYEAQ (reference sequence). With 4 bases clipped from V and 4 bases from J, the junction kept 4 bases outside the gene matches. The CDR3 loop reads CASSSGQGLTGELFF. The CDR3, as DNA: TGTGCCAGCAGCTCGGGACAGGGACTCACCGGGGAGCTGTTTTTT.

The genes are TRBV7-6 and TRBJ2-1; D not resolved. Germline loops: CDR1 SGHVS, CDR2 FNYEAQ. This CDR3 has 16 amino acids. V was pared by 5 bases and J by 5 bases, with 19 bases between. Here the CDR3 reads CASSQEESLQHNEQFF. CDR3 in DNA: TGTGCCAGCAGCCAAGAGGAAAGCCTACAGCACAATGAGCAGTTCTTC.